This T cell receptor (beta chain) was profiled in a study of identical twins. TCRdb called the 5' RACE reads again in MiXCR, with one record for every CDR3 protein. Here the sample spans roughly 500,000 distinct CDR3 sequences, roughly 21% being singletons. V lost 11 bases, J lost 2 bases, and 15 bases lay in between. This CDR3 is 13 amino acids long. This clonotype was seen more than once but under ten times. Every sampled donor was Caucasian and healthy. A further study also used this sample, focusing on T cells expressing NK-cell markers.

The source is a woman younger than 30 in good health. The source material was CD4+ T cells sorted from blood. J is TRBJ1-1 and V is TRBV12-3 or TRBV12-4; D is unclear. The CDR3 bases are TGTGCCGGTATGAGGCAGCAAAACACTGAAGCTTTCTTT. This gives the protein CAGMRQQNTEAFF.